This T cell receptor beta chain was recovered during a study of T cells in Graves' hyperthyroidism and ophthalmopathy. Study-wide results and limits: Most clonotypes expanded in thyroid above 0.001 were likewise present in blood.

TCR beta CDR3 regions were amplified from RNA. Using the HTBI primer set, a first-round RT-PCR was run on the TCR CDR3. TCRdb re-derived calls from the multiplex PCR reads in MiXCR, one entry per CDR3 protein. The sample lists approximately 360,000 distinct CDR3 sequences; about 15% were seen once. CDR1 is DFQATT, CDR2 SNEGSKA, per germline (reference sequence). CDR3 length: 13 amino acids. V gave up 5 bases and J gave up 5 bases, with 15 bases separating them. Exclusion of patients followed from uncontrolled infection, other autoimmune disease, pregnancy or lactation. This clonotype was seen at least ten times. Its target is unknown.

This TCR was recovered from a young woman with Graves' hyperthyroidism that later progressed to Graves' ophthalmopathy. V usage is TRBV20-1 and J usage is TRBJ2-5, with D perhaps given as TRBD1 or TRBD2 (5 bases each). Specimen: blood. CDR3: CSAEGTDRETQYF. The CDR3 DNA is TGCAGTGCTGAGGGGACGGACCGGGAGACCCAGTACTTC.